These T cell receptor beta chains were read from a single sample in a study of blood T cell repertoires in COVID-19. TCRdb's copy holds only in-frame clones and misses some; the assay was immunoSEQ multiplex PCR. Here the sample spans more than 55,000 clones, roughly 88% being singletons. Sequencing was performed on peripheral blood. The source is a man aged 60 to 75 with acute or convalescent COVID-19. The CDR3 runs from the conserved cysteine through the conserved F or W. The D gene is left open where the match is weak. Expanded clones are given a class, and other clones once, few, many or no size at all.

d_call,clone_size,j_call,v_call,cdr3_nt,cdr3_aa
TRBD1,NA,TRBJ1-6,TRBV6-5,TGTGCCAGCACCTCGGGACAGGGTAATTCACCCCTCCACTTT,CASTSGQGNSPLHF
TRBD1,NA,TRBJ1-3,TRBV5-3,TGTGCCAGAAGCCGGGACAGGGGCCCCCCTGGAAACACCATATATTTT,CARSRDRGPPGNTIYF
TRBD2,NA,TRBJ2-1,TRBV24-1,TGTGCCACCAGTGTGGGCGGGAGTGCGTACAATGAGCAGTTCTTC,CATSVGGSAYNEQFF
NA,NA,TRBJ1-3,TRBV6-5,TGTGCCAGCAGGCTCCGGGAGGGAAACACCATATATTTT,CASRLREGNTIYF
NA,once,TRBJ1-3,TRBV7-6,TGTGCCAGCAGCCGACAGGTCGAGGACAACACCATATATTTT,CASSRQVEDNTIYF
NA,NA,TRBJ1-4,TRBV4-1,TGCGCCAGCAGCCGAACGGTCGCCAGCACGAGGGAAGGAAAACTGTTTTTT,CASSRTVASTREGKLFF
TRBD1,NA,TRBJ2-2,TRBV9,TGTGCCAGCAGCGTTTGGTCGACAGGGGTCGACACCGGGGAGCTGTTTTTT,CASSVWSTGVDTGELFF
TRBD2,NA,TRBJ2-7,TRBV9,TGTGCCAGCAGCCCTCGCGGGGGGGAGGTCGAGCAGTACTTC,CASSPRGGEVEQYF
NA,NA,TRBJ1-2,TRBV4-1,TGCGCCAGCAGCCAAGATGGCAGGGTAACTGGCTACACCTTC,CASSQDGRVTGYTF
TRBD1,NA,TRBJ2-1,TRBV5-8,TGTGCCAGCAGCGTCCAGACAGGGTCCTCCTACAATGAGCAGTTCTTC,CASSVQTGSSYNEQFF
NA,NA,TRBJ1-5,TRBV7-2,TGTGCCAGCAGCCGGGGAGGGACTCAGCCCCAGCATTTT,CASSRGGTQPQHF
NA,NA,TRBJ2-7,TRBV11-3,TGTGCCAGCAGCTTAGGCAGCTTCGAGGACGAGCAGTACTTC,CASSLGSFEDEQYF
NA,NA,TRBJ1-2,TRBV7-9,TGTGCCAGCAGCCCCGGTGCAGGCGCTAACTATGGCTACACCTTC,CASSPGAGANYGYTF
TRBD1,NA,TRBJ2-1,TRBV27,TGTGCCAGCAGACAGCTGGACAGGGGTGAGCAGTTCTTC,CASRQLDRGEQFF
NA,NA,TRBJ1-2,TRBV19,TGTGCCAGTAGTTACGACGAGCTAGGAGGCTACACCTTC,CASSYDELGGYTF
TRBD1,NA,TRBJ1-1,TRBV3-1/TRBV3-2,TGTGCCAGCAGCCTGATAGGACAGGGTGGCACTGAAGCTTTCTTT,CASSLIGQGGTEAFF
TRBD1,NA,TRBJ2-1,TRBV20-1,TGCAGTTTCCACAGGGGATATGAGCAGTTCTTC,CSFHRGYEQFF
TRBD1,NA,TRBJ1-5,TRBV30,TGTGCCTGGAGTGCCCGGACAGGTTCGGTCAATCAGCCCCAGCATTTT,CAWSARTGSVNQPQHF
TRBD1,NA,TRBJ2-7,TRBV7-2,TGTGCCAGCAGCCGGAGGACAGGGGGCGACTACGAGCAGTACTTC,CASSRRTGGDYEQYF
NA,NA,TRBJ2-7,TRBV27,TGTGCCAGCAGTTCCAAACCTACAGGGTACCAGCAGTACTTC,CASSSKPTGYQQYF
NA,NA,TRBJ2-2,TRBV29-1,TGCAGCGTTGTGCGGCAAACCGGGGAGCTGTTTTTT,CSVVRQTGELFF
TRBD1,NA,TRBJ1-2,TRBV7-9,TGTGCCAGCAGCTTAAGCGTCGCAGGGGGAAACTATGGCTACACCTTC,CASSLSVAGGNYGYTF
TRBD2,NA,TRBJ2-2,TRBV11-2,TGTGCCAGCAGCCCGGGACTAGCGGGACTGAACACCGGGGAGCTGTTTTTT,CASSPGLAGLNTGELFF
NA,once,TRBJ2-3,TRBV6-4,TGTGCCAGCAGTGCAGTTGGCGCCGGGGGCACAGATACGCAGTATTTT,CASSAVGAGGTDTQYF
NA,NA,TRBJ1-1,TRBV18,TGTGCCAGCTCACCCGGGGGGGGTGTGAACACTGAAGCTTTCTTT,CASSPGGGVNTEAFF
NA,NA,TRBJ2-5,TRBV30,TGTGCCTGGGGCCAGGGGGGCAACCTCGTGGGGACCCAGTACTTC,CAWGQGGNLVGTQYF
TRBD1,NA,TRBJ1-4,TRBV7-2,TGTGCCAGCAGCCTCCTGACAGGGGGTCCGGAAAAACTGTTTTTT,CASSLLTGGPEKLFF
TRBD2,NA,TRBJ2-1,TRBV4-1,TGCGCCAGCAGCCTAATGGGACTAGCGCACAATGAGCAGTTCTTC,CASSLMGLAHNEQFF
TRBD1,once,TRBJ2-5,TRBV27,TGTGCCAGCAGTAACAGGGGATGGGCTGGGGAGCAGACCCAGTACTTC,CASSNRGWAGEQTQYF
TRBD1,medium-sized,TRBJ2-7,TRBV18,TGTGCCAGCTCACCCAAGACAGGGACCTACGAGCAGTACTTC,CASSPKTGTYEQYF
NA,NA,TRBJ2-1,TRBV13,TGTGCCAGCAGCCCTATTGTCACAGGTTTTGAGCAGTTCTTC,CASSPIVTGFEQFF
NA,NA,TRBJ1-5,TRBV19,TGTGCCAGTAGTATAGTAGGGGGTGGGCAGCCCCAGCATTTT,CASSIVGGGQPQHF
NA,NA,TRBJ1-4,TRBV28,TGTGCCAGCAGTTTGGGGCAGGGGCATGAAAAACTGTTTTTT,CASSLGQGHEKLFF
NA,NA,TRBJ2-3,TRBV21-1,TGTGCCAGCAGCGGGGCTAGCGGGATTGGTACAGATACGCAGTATTTT,CASSGASGIGTDTQYF
NA,few,TRBJ1-3,TRBV5-1,TGCGCCAGCAGCTTGGCAGGTTATGGAAACACCATATATTTT,CASSLAGYGNTIYF
TRBD2,NA,TRBJ2-7,TRBV5-4,TGTGCCAGCAGTCCAATAGCGGGAGTCGGCGAGCAGTACTTC,CASSPIAGVGEQYF
NA,NA,TRBJ1-1,TRBV28,TGTTTTACCTGGGGGGACACTGAAGCTTTCTTT,CFTWGDTEAFF
NA,NA,TRBJ1-5,TRBV2,TGTGCCAGCAGTGAAGCCCGAGGGATCAATCAGCCCCAGCATTTT,CASSEARGINQPQHF
TRBD1,NA,TRBJ1-6,TRBV3-1/TRBV3-2,TGTGCCAGCAGCCAAGGCGGGACAGGGAATTCACCCCTCCACTTT,CASSQGGTGNSPLHF
NA,once,TRBJ2-3,TRBV3-1/TRBV3-2,TGTGCCAGCAGCCCTAGGGGGACAGATACGCAGTATTTT,CASSPRGTDTQYF
NA,NA,TRBJ2-3,TRBV18,TGTGCCAGCTCCGGGCGGGATGAGCCAGATACGCAGTATTTT,CASSGRDEPDTQYF
NA,NA,TRBJ1-6,TRBV5-8,TGTGCCAGCAGCCGAGTCGGCCACAGTTATAATTCACCCCTCCACTTT,CASSRVGHSYNSPLHF
TRBD1,NA,TRBJ2-2,TRBV6-5,TGTGCCAGCCAGGGACAGGGGAGGACCGGGGAGCTGTTTTTT,CASQGQGRTGELFF
TRBD2,NA,TRBJ2-7,TRBV7-2,TGTGCCAGCAGCCCGACTAGCGGGAGCGCCTACGAGCAGTACTTC,CASSPTSGSAYEQYF
TRBD2,NA,TRBJ2-3,TRBV7-6,TGTGCCAGCAGCTTAACGGGAGGGCGTAGCACAGATACGCAGTATTTT,CASSLTGGRSTDTQYF
NA,NA,TRBJ2-2,TRBV21-1,TGTGCCAGCAGCAATACAGGCACACAGGGGGACACCGGGGAGCTGTTTTTT,CASSNTGTQGDTGELFF
NA,NA,TRBJ2-5,TRBV28,TGTGCCAGCAGTCGGGGTTTACAAGAGACCCAGTACTTC,CASSRGLQETQYF
TRBD2,NA,TRBJ2-3,TRBV24-1,TGTGCCACCAGTGATCCCTCGCTAGCGGGTGACACAGATACGCAGTATTTT,CATSDPSLAGDTDTQYF
NA,NA,TRBJ1-6,TRBV9,TGTGCCAGCAGCGTAGAGGGGGAATGGGGTTATAATTCACCCCTCCACTTT,CASSVEGEWGYNSPLHF
NA,NA,TRBJ1-1,TRBV2,TGTGCCGGAGGCCCCGTGACCGGTAACGCCTATACTGAAGCTTTCTTT,CAGGPVTGNAYTEAFF
TRBD1,NA,TRBJ2-7,TRBV5-1,TGCGCCAGCAGCTTGTTAGGGACAGGGTACGAGCAGTACTTC,CASSLLGTGYEQYF
TRBD1,NA,TRBJ2-3,TRBV2,TGTGCCAGCAGTCGAGACAGGGGCACAGATACGCAGTATTTT,CASSRDRGTDTQYF
NA,NA,TRBJ1-2,TRBV18,TGTGCCAGCTCAGAGACAGCCATTAACTATGGCTACACCTTC,CASSETAINYGYTF
NA,NA,TRBJ1-3,TRBV30,TGTGCCTGGAGTGTACGTTGGCAGGGGAGAAACACCATATATTTT,CAWSVRWQGRNTIYF
TRBD2,NA,TRBJ2-1,TRBV18,TGTGCCAGCTCACAGTCGGGAGGTTCCTACAATGAGCAGTTCTTC,CASSQSGGSYNEQFF
NA,NA,TRBJ2-3,TRBV2,TGTGCCAGCAGTGAAGGGGCGGGCGATACGCAGTATTTT,CASSEGAGDTQYF
NA,NA,TRBJ2-3,TRBV9,TGTGCCAGCAGCCCAGCCCCAGGGGATACGCAGTATTTT,CASSPAPGDTQYF
TRBD2,NA,TRBJ2-1,TRBV23-1,TGCGCCAGCAGTCAATCTCCCCGCCCTAGCGGGAGGGTTCCCCACAATGAGCAGTTCTTC,CASSQSPRPSGRVPHNEQFF
NA,NA,TRBJ2-7,TRBV19,TGTGCCAGTAGTATCCAAAGGGGTTCGGTCTACGAGCAGTACTTC,CASSIQRGSVYEQYF